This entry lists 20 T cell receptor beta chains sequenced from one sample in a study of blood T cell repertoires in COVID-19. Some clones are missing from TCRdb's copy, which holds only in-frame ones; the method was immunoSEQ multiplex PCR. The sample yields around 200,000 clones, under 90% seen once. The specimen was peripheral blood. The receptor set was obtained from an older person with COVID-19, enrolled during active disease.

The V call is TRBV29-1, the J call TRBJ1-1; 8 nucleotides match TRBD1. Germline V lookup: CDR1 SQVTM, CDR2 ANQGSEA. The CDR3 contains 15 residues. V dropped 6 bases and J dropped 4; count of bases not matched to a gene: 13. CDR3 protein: CSVGGQGGQGTEAFF. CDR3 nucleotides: TGCAGCGTGGGAGGACAGGGAGGTCAGGGCACTGAAGCTTTCTTT. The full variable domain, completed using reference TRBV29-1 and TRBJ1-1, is SAVISQKPSRDICQRGTSLTIQCQVDSQVTMMFWYRQQPGQSLTLIATANQGSEATYESGFVIDKFPISRPNLTFSTLTVSNMSPEDSSIYLCSVGGQGGQGTEAFFGQGTRLTVV.

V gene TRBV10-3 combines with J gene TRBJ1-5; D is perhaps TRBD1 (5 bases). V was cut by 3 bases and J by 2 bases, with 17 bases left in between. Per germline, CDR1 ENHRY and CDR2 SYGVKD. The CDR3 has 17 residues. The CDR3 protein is CAISETGEREGNQPQHF. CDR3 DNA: TGTGCCATCAGTGAAACGGGGGAAAGGGAGGGCAATCAGCCCCAGCATTTT.

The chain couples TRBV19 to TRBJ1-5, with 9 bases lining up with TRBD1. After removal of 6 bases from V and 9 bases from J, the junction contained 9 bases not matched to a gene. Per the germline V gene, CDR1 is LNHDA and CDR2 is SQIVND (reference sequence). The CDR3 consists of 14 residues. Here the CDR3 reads CASSPATGGRPQHF. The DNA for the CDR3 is TGTGCCAGTAGCCCTGCGACAGGGGGGAGGCCCCAGCATTTT.

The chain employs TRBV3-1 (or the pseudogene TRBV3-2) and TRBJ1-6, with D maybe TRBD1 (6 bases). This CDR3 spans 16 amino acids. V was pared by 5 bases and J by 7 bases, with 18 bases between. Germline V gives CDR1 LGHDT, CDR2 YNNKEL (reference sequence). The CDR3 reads CASSNIPGHQNSPLHF. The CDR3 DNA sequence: TGTGCCAGCAGCAATATCCCGGGACACCAGAATTCACCCCTCCACTTT.

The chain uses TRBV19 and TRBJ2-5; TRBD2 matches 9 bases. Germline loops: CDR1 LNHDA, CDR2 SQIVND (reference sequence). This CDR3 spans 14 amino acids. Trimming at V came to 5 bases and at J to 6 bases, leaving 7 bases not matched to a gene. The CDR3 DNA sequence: TGTGCCAGTAGTCCGAGCGGGAGGCCGAAGACCCAGTACTTC. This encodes CASSPSGRPKTQYF.

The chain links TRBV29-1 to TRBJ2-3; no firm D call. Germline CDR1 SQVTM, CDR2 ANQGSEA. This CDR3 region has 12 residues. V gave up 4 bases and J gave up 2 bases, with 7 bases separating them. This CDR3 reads CSVAQVTDTQYF. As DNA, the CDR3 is TGCAGCGTTGCCCAGGTCACAGATACGCAGTATTTT.

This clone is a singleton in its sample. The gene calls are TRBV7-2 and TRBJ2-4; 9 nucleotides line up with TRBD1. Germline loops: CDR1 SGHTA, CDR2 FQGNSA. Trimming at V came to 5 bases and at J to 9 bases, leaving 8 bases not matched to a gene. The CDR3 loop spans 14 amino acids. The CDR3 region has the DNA TGTGCCAGCAGCCCAGGACAGGGGCAGAGCATTCAGTACTTC. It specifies CASSPGQGQSIQYF.

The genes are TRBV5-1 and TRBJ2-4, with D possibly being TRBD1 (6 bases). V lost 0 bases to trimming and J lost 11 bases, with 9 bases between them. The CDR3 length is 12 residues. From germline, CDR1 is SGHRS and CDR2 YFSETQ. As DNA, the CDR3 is TGCGCCAGCAGCTTGGCAGGGGAGTTTCAGTACTTC. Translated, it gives CASSLAGEFQYF.

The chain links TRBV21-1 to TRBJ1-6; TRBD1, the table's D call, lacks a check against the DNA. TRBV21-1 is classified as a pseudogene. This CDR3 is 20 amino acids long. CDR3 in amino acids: CASSRAWGRKGFFIYSPLHF. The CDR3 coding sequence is TGTGCCAGCAGCCGGGCCTGGGGCAGGAAGGGTTTCTTCATATATTCACCCCTCCACTTT.

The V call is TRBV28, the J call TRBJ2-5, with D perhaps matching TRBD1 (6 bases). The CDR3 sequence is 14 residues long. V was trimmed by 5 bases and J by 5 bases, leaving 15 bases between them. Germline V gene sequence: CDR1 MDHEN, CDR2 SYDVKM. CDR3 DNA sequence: TGTGCCAGCAGTCCCACAGGGACGAAGGAGACCCAGTACTTC. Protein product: CASSPTGTKETQYF.

The CDR3 DNA reads as TGTGCCAGCAGCCTACAGGCTAATTCACCCCTCCACTTT. Amino acid sequence: CASSLQANSPLHF. The V and J genes are TRBV5-8 and TRBJ1-6; perhaps TRBD1 as D (5 bases). Between the trimmed V and J ends, which lost 4 bases and 6 bases, there was a span of 8 bases. The CDR3 loop spans 13 amino acids. CDR1 is SGHTS and CDR2 is YDEGEE in the germline V gene.

In nucleotides, the CDR3 is TGTGCCAGCAGCAGCGGCCCGTTAAGGAACACCGGGGAGCTGTTTTTT. This codes for CASSSGPLRNTGELFF. The V call is TRBV7-2, the J call TRBJ2-2, with D possibly TRBD2 on 5 matching bases. Trimming shortened V by 5 bases and J by 1 base, and 14 bases separated the two germline ends. Germline V CDR1 and CDR2: SGHTA, FQGNSA. The CDR3 extends over 16 amino acids. Based on the CDR3 plus reference TRBV7-2 and TRBJ2-2, the full variable domain is GAGVSQSPSNKVTEKGKDVELRCDPISGHTALYWYRQSLGQGLEFLIYFQGNSAPDKSGLPSDRFSAERTGGSVSTLTIQRTQQEDSAVYLCASSSGPLRNTGELFFGEGSRLTVL.

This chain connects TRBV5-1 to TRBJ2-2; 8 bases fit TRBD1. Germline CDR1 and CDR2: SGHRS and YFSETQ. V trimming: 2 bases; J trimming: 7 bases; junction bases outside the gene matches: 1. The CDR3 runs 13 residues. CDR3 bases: TGCGCCAGCAGCTTAGGACAGGGCGGGGAGCTGTTTTTT. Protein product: CASSLGQGGELFF.

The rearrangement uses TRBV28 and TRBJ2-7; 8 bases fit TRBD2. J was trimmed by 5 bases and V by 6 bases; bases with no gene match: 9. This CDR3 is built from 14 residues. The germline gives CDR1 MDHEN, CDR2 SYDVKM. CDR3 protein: CASRKGLVPDEQYF. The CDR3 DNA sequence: TGTGCCAGCAGGAAGGGACTAGTTCCCGACGAGCAGTACTTC.

The CDR3 sequence is CASTRRGVGEKLFF. DNA of the CDR3: TGTGCCAGCACCCGGCGGGGGGTTGGTGAAAAACTGTTTTTT. This chain joins TRBV5-5 and TRBJ1-4; possibly TRBD1 for D (5 bases). This CDR3 has 14 amino acids. CDR1 and CDR2 (germline): SGHKS, YYEKEE (reference sequence). V was shortened by 6 bases and J by 7 bases, with 16 bases between the two germline ends.

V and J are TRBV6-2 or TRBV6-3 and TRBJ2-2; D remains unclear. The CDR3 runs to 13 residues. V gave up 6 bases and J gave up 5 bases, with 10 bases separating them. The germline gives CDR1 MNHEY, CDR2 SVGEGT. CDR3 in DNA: TGTGCCAGCAGCGGGTGGGCTACCGGGGAGCTGTTTTTT. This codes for CASSGWATGELFF.

The CDR3: CASSTPPSSYEQYF. The CDR3 DNA follows: TGTGCCAGCAGCACCCCACCGAGCTCCTACGAGCAGTACTTC. This sequence joins TRBV7-2 and TRBJ2-7, with D uncertain. The germline CDR1 and CDR2 sequences are SGHTA and FQGNSA. V was cut by 5 bases and J by 0 bases, with 11 bases left in between. The CDR3 is 14 amino acids.

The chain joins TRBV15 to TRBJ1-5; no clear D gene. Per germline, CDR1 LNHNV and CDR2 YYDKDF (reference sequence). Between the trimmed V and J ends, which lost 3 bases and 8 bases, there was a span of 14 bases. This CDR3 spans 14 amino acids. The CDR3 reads CATSSIEPVEPQHF. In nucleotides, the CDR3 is TGTGCCACCAGCAGTATAGAGCCGGTGGAGCCCCAGCATTTT.

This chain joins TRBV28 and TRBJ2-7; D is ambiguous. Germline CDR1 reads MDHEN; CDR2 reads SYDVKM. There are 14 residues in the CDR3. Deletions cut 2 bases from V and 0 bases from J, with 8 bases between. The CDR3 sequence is CASSLKENSYEQYF. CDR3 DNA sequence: TGTGCCAGCAGTTTAAAGGAGAACTCCTACGAGCAGTACTTC.

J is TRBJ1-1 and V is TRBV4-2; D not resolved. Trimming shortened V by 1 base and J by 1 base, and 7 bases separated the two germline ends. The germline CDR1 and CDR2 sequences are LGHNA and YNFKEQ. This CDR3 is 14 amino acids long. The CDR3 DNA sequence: TGTGCCAGCAGCCAAGTTTCAGAGAACACTGAAGCTTTCTTT. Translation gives CASSQVSENTEAFF.